Below are 30 T cell receptor beta chains sequenced from a single sample in a study of cytomegalovirus exposure and HLA in healthy donors. The PCR employed 60 Vbeta primers together with 13 Jbeta primers. Only in-frame clones appear in the TCRdb table, and some are missing; sequencing was by immunoSEQ multiplex PCR. The top ten hold 2% to 2.5% of the sample, which has 150,000 to 180,000 clones, 74% seen once. Sequencing was carried out using PBMCs. These receptor sequences come from a man aged 30 to 39 in good health and CMV-seronegative.

V and J are TRBV6-1 and TRBJ2-6, with a possible D match to TRBD1 (6 bases). Germline V gene sequence: CDR1 MNHNS, CDR2 SASEGT. The CDR3 sequence is 17 residues long. The ends were cut back, 1 base at V and 0 bases at J, with 10 bases in the middle. Here the CDR3 DNA reads TGTGCCAGCAGTGAAGGGACAGTGTCCTCTGGGGCCAACGTCCTGACTTTC. This encodes CASSEGTVSSGANVLTF.

The chain employs TRBV2 and TRBJ1-2; 8 bases align to TRBD1. The CDR3 contains 13 residues. J gave up 7 bases and V 8 bases, and 9 bases lay outside the gene matches. In germline, CDR1 is SNHLY, CDR2 FYNNEI. The CDR3 protein is CASQAGQGRGYTF. Here the CDR3 DNA reads TGTGCCAGCCAGGCCGGACAGGGACGTGGCTACACCTTC. The whole variable domain, filled in from reference TRBV2 and TRBJ1-2, reads EPEVTQTPSHQVTQMGQEVILRCVPISNHLYFYWYRQILGQKVEFLVSFYNNEISEKSEIFDDQFSVERPDGSNFTLKIRSTKLEDSAMYFCASQAGQGRGYTFGSGTRLTVV.

This chain connects TRBV28 to TRBJ2-2, with D perhaps TRBD1 (5 bases). Trimming removed 7 bases from V and 3 bases from J, with 15 bases in between. The CDR3 sequence is 15 residues long. Looked up from germline, CDR1 is MDHEN and CDR2 is SYDVKM. The CDR3: CASKPKQAHTGELFF. The CDR3 region has the DNA TGTGCCAGCAAGCCAAAACAGGCCCACACCGGGGAGCTGTTTTTT. The entire variable domain, with the rest obtained from reference TRBV28 and TRBJ2-2, is as follows: DVKVTQSSRYLVKRTGEKVFLECVQDMDHENMFWYRQDPGLGLRLIYFSYDVKMKEKGDIPEGYSVSREKKERFSLILESASTNQTSMYLCASKPKQAHTGELFFGEGSRLTVL.

This rearrangement joins TRBV7-2 to TRBJ1-1; no firm D call. The V and J ends lost 5 bases and 6 bases respectively, with 13 bases between them. This CDR3 contains 13 residues. Per germline, CDR1 SGHTA and CDR2 FQGNSA. CDR3 region: CASSPVSRSEAFF. In DNA, the CDR3 is TGTGCCAGCAGCCCCGTTTCGAGGTCTGAAGCTTTCTTT.

This chain uses TRBV4-2 with TRBJ1-3; D call uncertain. The CDR3 sequence is 15 residues long. Per the germline V gene, CDR1 is LGHNA and CDR2 is YNFKEQ. Trimming stripped 0 bases from V and 7 bases from J, with 13 bases between. CDR3 residues: CASSQDQLPSNTIYF. The CDR3 DNA sequence: TGTGCCAGCAGCCAAGATCAACTCCCGAGCAACACCATATATTTT.

The V gene is TRBV6-1, the J gene TRBJ1-1; D perhaps matches TRBD1 (5 bases). Trimming removed 6 bases at V and 1 base at J, with 12 bases between. Germline V lookup: CDR1 MNHNS, CDR2 SASEGT. The CDR3 spans 14 residues. CDR3 residues: CASRTRARNTEAFF. The CDR3 DNA reads TGTGCCAGCAGGACCAGGGCGCGGAACACTGAAGCTTTCTTT.

This clone came up a few times. The V and J genes are TRBV5-1 and TRBJ2-1, with 7 bases identical to TRBD2. CDR1 and CDR2 (germline): SGHRS, YFSETQ. Trimming at V came to 2 bases and at J to 8 bases, leaving 7 bases not matched to a gene. This CDR3 contains 14 residues. CDR3 residues: CASSFGLGTYEQFF. CDR3 in DNA: TGCGCCAGCAGCTTCGGACTAGGTACCTATGAGCAGTTCTTC.

The chain recombines TRBV19 with TRBJ1-5, with 12 bases matching TRBD1. The CDR3 totals 18 residues. Germline V gene lookup returns CDR1 LNHDA and CDR2 SQIVND (reference sequence). Losses at the gene ends were 4 bases for V and 5 bases for J; bases not matched to a gene: 12. CDR3 loop: CASSTGPGQGAGHQPQHF. CDR3 in DNA: TGTGCCAGTAGTACCGGGCCGGGACAGGGGGCGGGTCATCAGCCCCAGCATTTT.

This chain's CDR3 is CASSPLWAPTDTQYF. The CDR3 DNA is TGTGCCAGCAGTCCCCTTTGGGCCCCCACAGATACGCAGTATTTT. The chain links TRBV27 to TRBJ2-3; D is unclear. V was cut by 5 bases and J by 2 bases, with 14 bases left in between. Per the germline V gene, CDR1 is MNHEY and CDR2 is SMNVEV (reference sequence). This CDR3 comprises 15 residues.

This chain joins TRBV5-1 and TRBJ1-1; D unclear. With 8 bases removed from V and 4 bases from J, the gap between germline ends came to 12 bases. This CDR3 spans 12 amino acids. Germline V lookup: CDR1 SGHRS, CDR2 YFSETQ. This chain's CDR3 is CASNGGSTEAFF. The CDR3 bases are TGCGCCAGTAACGGAGGGAGCACTGAAGCTTTCTTT. Full variable domain (missing parts from reference TRBV5-1 and TRBJ1-1): KAGVTQTPRYLIKTRGQQVTLSCSPISGHRSVSWYQQTPGQGLQFLFEYFSETQRNKGNFPGRFSGRQFSNSRSEMNVSTLELGDSALYLCASNGGSTEAFFGQGTRLTVV.

This sequence joins TRBV10-3 and TRBJ2-5; weak D call: TRBD2 (7 bases). V lost 5 bases and J lost 1, with 11 bases in between. CDR3 length: 14 residues. Looked up from germline, CDR1 is ENHRY and CDR2 is SYGVKD. CDR3 in amino acids: CAISWRGPQETQYF. In DNA, the CDR3 is TGTGCCATCAGTTGGCGGGGGCCCCAAGAGACCCAGTACTTC.

This rearrangement joins TRBV7-2 to TRBJ1-2; D is undetermined. The CDR3 is made up of 14 amino acids. Trimming cost V 1 base and J 5 bases, with 11 bases left between them. CDR1 is SGHTA, CDR2 FQGNSA, per germline. The CDR3 DNA reads TGTGCCAGCAGCTTAGAGGCAGGCACGTATGGCTACACCTTC. Amino acid sequence: CASSLEAGTYGYTF.

This chain connects TRBV5-1 to TRBJ2-7; D perhaps matches TRBD2 (5 bases). The V gene lost 5 bases and the J gene lost 2 bases, with 17 bases spanning the gap. The germline V gene encodes CDR1 SGHRS and CDR2 YFSETQ. The CDR3 consists of 15 residues. The CDR3 here is CASRTGGSAAYEQYF. The CDR3 bases are TGCGCCAGCAGGACTGGCGGGTCGGCAGCCTACGAGCAGTACTTC.

This clone occurred a few times. V is TRBV7-2 and J is TRBJ2-1; 7 bases match TRBD1. This CDR3 contains 13 residues. Per the germline V gene, CDR1 is SGHTA and CDR2 is FQGNSA. Unmatched junction bases numbered 7, after V lost 5 bases and J lost 9 bases. In nucleotides, the CDR3 is TGTGCCAGCAGCCTCGAGGGGGCAGGTGAGCAGTTCTTC. Residues: CASSLEGAGEQFF.

The rearrangement joins TRBV5-6 to TRBJ1-2; TRBD1 is a possible D gene (6 bases). This CDR3 has 14 amino acids. V was cut by 3 bases and J by 1 base, with 10 bases left in between. CDR1 and CDR2 from the germline V gene are SGHDT and YYEEEE. This CDR3 is CASSWGRSNYGYTF. The CDR3 bases are TGTGCCAGCAGCTGGGGGCGGAGTAACTATGGCTACACCTTC.

The chain is built from TRBV2 and TRBJ1-4; 7 positions agree with TRBD1. CDR1 is SNHLY and CDR2 is FYNNEI in the germline V gene. This CDR3 contains 12 residues. The V segment lost 10 bases and the J segment 7 bases; nucleotides outside the gene matches: 6. The CDR3 DNA reads TGTGCCACCCGGGACAGAACTGAAAAACTGTTTTTT. It specifies CATRDRTEKLFF.

The chain is built from TRBV7-2 and TRBJ1-4, with a tentative D call TRBD1 (6 bases). Between the trimmed V and J ends, which lost 5 bases and 7 bases, there was a span of 14 bases. The CDR3 spans 14 residues. Germline V gene data show CDR1 as SGHTA and CDR2 as FQGNSA. The CDR3 nucleotides read TGTGCCAGCAGCCCACAGGGTGGCGGTGAAAAACTGTTTTTT. This gives the protein CASSPQGGGEKLFF.

Written as DNA, the CDR3 is TGTGCCAGCAGCTTAGACCATTTACAGGGTAGTGAGCAGTACTTC. It is translated as CASSLDHLQGSEQYF. The chain recombines TRBV11-3 with TRBJ2-7; possible D gene TRBD1, 6 bases. Trimming took off 0 bases at V and 7 bases at J, with 16 bases between the two ends. CDR1 and CDR2 from the germline V gene are SGHNT and YENEEA. The CDR3 extends over 15 amino acids.

The chain employs TRBV13 and TRBJ1-2, with 7 nucleotides matching TRBD1. CDR1 and CDR2 from the germline V gene are PRHDT and FYEKMQ (reference sequence). V dropped 5 bases and J dropped 4; count of bases not matched to a gene: 13. The CDR3 extends over 16 amino acids. For the CDR3, the DNA is TGTGCCAGCAGCGCAACCGGGACAGAATTCCTCTATGGCTACACCTTC. Encoded protein: CASSATGTEFLYGYTF.

V usage is TRBV19 and J usage is TRBJ2-2; 9 bases map to TRBD2. The V segment lost 3 bases and the J segment 3 bases; nucleotides outside the gene matches: 8. Germline CDR1 LNHDA, CDR2 SQIVND (reference sequence). The CDR3 spans 17 residues. Written as DNA, the CDR3 is TGTGCCAGTAGTATCACGCTAGCGGGGATAGACACCGGGGAGCTGTTTTTT. This encodes CASSITLAGIDTGELFF.

V is TRBV5-6 and J is TRBJ2-7; 7 nucleotides line up with TRBD1. The CDR3 spans 13 residues. J was trimmed by 3 bases and V by 2 bases; bases with no gene match: 2. CDR1 and CDR2 (germline): SGHDT, YYEEEE. CDR3 loop: CASSFRDSYEQYF. For the CDR3, the DNA is TGTGCCAGCAGCTTTCGGGACAGCTACGAGCAGTACTTC.

This clone was picked up a small number of times. This rearrangement joins TRBV4-1 to TRBJ1-5; D might be TRBD1 (5 bases). From germline, CDR1 is MGHRA and CDR2 YSYEKL. Trimming removed 0 bases from V and 3 bases from J, with 6 bases in between. This CDR3 contains 14 residues. The chain's CDR3 is CASSQDRANQPQHF. CDR3 coding DNA: TGCGCCAGCAGCCAAGACAGGGCCAATCAGCCCCAGCATTTT.

The rearrangement joins TRBV29-1 to TRBJ1-5; 9 bases fit TRBD1. The V and J ends lost 6 bases and 7 bases, in that order; junction bases with no gene match: 10. The CDR3 loop spans 14 amino acids. The germline CDR1 and CDR2 sequences are SQVTM and ANQGSEA. The CDR3 spells CSVAPGQGEQPQHF. The CDR3 DNA follows: TGCAGCGTGGCCCCGGGACAGGGAGAACAGCCCCAGCATTTT.

The V gene is TRBV5-1, the J gene TRBJ1-4; 10 nucleotides align to TRBD1. The junction had 7 bases not matched to a gene; V was cut back by 0 bases and J by 5 bases. Germline V lookup: CDR1 SGHRS, CDR2 YFSETQ. This CDR3 is 17 amino acids long. The CDR3 DNA reads TGCGCCAGCAGCTTGGGACAGGGGGCAGGCTTGAATGAAAAACTGTTTTTT. It codes for CASSLGQGAGLNEKLFF.

The chain carries TRBV5-6 and TRBJ2-5; TRBD1 matches 8 bases. Germline assignment: CDR1 SGHDT and CDR2 YYEEEE. The trim removed 3 bases at V and 4 bases at J, leaving 2 bases unmatched. The CDR3 contains 13 residues. The CDR3 nucleotides read TGTGCCAGCAGCTCGGGACAGGCAGAGACCCAGTACTTC. Translated, it gives CASSSGQAETQYF.

The chain combines TRBV5-1 with TRBJ2-4, with TRBD1 identical over 8 bases. V lost 2 bases and J lost 7; bases outside the gene matches: 5. This CDR3 is 14 amino acids long. In germline, CDR1 is SGHRS, CDR2 YFSETQ. The CDR3 bases are TGCGCCAGCAGCTTAGGACAGGGCGGCAACATTCAGTACTTC. As protein: CASSLGQGGNIQYF.

As concerns this clone: A clone one base away is much larger, so this may be a read error. The chain links TRBV6-6 to TRBJ1-1; unclear D gene. V was pared by 2 bases and J by 3 bases, with 4 bases between. CDR1 and CDR2 (germline): MNHNY, SVGAGI (reference sequence). The CDR3 loop spans 12 amino acids. The CDR3 sequence is CASSYRDTEAFF. CDR3 nucleotide sequence: TGTGCCAGCAGTTACCGGGACACTGAAGCTTTCTTT.

V is TRBV7-2 and J is TRBJ1-2; 7 nucleotides agree with TRBD1. The germline gives CDR1 SGHTA, CDR2 FQGNSA. The CDR3 runs 13 residues. V was clipped by 5 bases and J by 7 bases; unmatched bases: 7. CDR3 nucleotides: TGTGCCAGCAGCCCGACAGGGATCGGTGGCTACACCTTC. It is translated as CASSPTGIGGYTF.

This sequence joins TRBV7-6 and TRBJ2-7; 8 bases match TRBD1. Germline trimming cut 5 bases from V and 0 bases from J; bases unmatched to any gene: 6. CDR3 length: 15 residues. Germline assignment: CDR1 SGHVS and CDR2 FNYEAQ. CDR3 nucleotides: TGTGCCAGCAGCCACGGACAGGGTATCTCCTACGAGCAGTACTTC. Amino acid sequence: CASSHGQGISYEQYF.

This clone came up a few times. The chain has TRBV19 and TRBJ2-7; TRBD1 agrees at 7 bases. CDR3 size: 16 residues. Trimming at V came to 0 bases and at J to 3 bases, leaving 8 bases not matched to a gene. Germline V gene sequence: CDR1 LNHDA, CDR2 SQIVND (reference sequence). The CDR3 coding sequence is TGTGCCAGTAGTATAGAGCGAGGGGGCGCCGACTACGAGCAGTACTTC. As protein: CASSIERGGADYEQYF.